The source of this T cell receptor beta chain is a study of human T cells and chemical hapten exposure. Time point specified: patch test 3, about 24 weeks after DPC sensitization. Regarding treatment: therapeutic diphenylcyclopropenone sensitization with weekly scalp DPC. Blood, whole and unfractionated, served as the source for total RNA extraction. This clonotype was detected many times. TCRdb ran MiXCR on the RACE reads and lists one entry per CDR3 protein. The sample records around 40,000 distinct CDR3 sequences, about 13% being singletons. V trimming: 3 bases; J trimming: 2 bases; junction bases outside the gene matches: 1. CDR1 is MNHEY, CDR2 SVGAGI, per germline. The CDR3 runs to 15 residues.

The chain couples TRBV6-5 to TRBJ1-5; 10 bases align to TRBD1. Sequences were derived from whole blood, sampled in connection with sensitization to the hapten diphenylcyclopropenone (DPC). This TCR was sampled from a middle-aged woman with alopecia areata. Some clones in this sample may be carry-over from other donors' samples. The CDR3 sequence is CASSYGTGGNQPQHF. The CDR3 DNA sequence: TGTGCCAGCAGTTATGGGACAGGGGGCAATCAGCCCCAGCATTTT.